This TCR beta chain was documented in a study of T cells in localized non-small cell lung cancer. The sample holds a few counts of this clone. Clones were read by immunoSEQ multiplex PCR, and TCRdb kept only the in-frame ones, dropping some. The sample holds 2,500 to 3,000 clones, about 26% seen once. Germline assignment: CDR1 SGHNT and CDR2 YENEEA. V shed 1 base and J 6 bases; nucleotides not matched to a gene: 3. This CDR3 spans 15 amino acids. The sequenced sample was lung tumor tissue, obtained before any cancer treatment. The sequence was obtained from a female donor at least 60 years old with stage II squamous cell lung carcinoma. The rearrangement joins TRBV11-3 to TRBJ2-2; 9 bases match TRBD1. DNA of the CDR3: TGTGCCAGCAGCTTAGGGACAGGGGAGGCCGGGGAGCTGTTTTTT. Protein sequence: CASSLGTGEAGELFF.